This T cell receptor beta chain derives from a study of cytomegalovirus exposure and HLA in healthy donors. PCR amplification relied on 60 Vbeta primers (plus 13 Jbeta primers). Profiling relied on immunoSEQ multiplex PCR, and the TCRdb table lists in-frame clones only, not all of them. Its listing shows some 150,000 clones. Points from the study as a whole: Overall, some 160 TCR beta chains were annotated as cytomegalovirus-associated.

Comment on this clone: Its antigen is undetermined.

The length of the CDR3 is 13 residues. V dropped 2 bases and J dropped 0 bases, with 2 bases sitting between them. The germline gives CDR1 MNHEY, CDR2 SMNVEV (reference sequence). Sequenced sample: PBMCs. This chain joins TRBV27 and TRBJ2-4; unclear D gene. The receptor's source is a woman younger than 30 in good health and CMV-seropositive. The CDR3: CASSLLAKNIQYF. The CDR3 DNA sequence: TGTGCCAGCAGTTTACTAGCCAAAAACATTCAGTACTTC.